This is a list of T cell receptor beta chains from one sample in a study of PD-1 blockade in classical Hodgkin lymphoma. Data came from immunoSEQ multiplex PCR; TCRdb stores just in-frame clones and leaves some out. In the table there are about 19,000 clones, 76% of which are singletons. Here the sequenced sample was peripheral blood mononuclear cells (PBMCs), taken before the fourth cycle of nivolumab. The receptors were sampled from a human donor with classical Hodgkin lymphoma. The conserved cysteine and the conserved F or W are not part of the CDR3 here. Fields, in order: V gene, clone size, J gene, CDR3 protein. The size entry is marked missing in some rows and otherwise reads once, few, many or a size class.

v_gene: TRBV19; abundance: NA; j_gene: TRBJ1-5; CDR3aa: ASSGNRGQPQH
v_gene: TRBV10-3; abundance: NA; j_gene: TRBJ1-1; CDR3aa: AISEQPQNTEAF
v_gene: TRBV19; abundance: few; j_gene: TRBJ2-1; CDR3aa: ASSIRVGNEQF
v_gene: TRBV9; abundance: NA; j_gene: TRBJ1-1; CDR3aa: ASSVGAQGVLLGTEAF
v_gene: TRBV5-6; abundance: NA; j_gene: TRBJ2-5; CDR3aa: ASSLTIVQGIAETQY
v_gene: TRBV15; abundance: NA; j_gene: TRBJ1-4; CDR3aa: ATRAGGGFNEKLF
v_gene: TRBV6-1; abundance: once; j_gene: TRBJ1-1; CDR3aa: ASSEGGTPEAF
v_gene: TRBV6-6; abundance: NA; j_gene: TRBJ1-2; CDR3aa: ASSNRGRVSHGYT
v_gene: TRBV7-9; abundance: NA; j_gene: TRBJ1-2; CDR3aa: ASSLAPGSNYGYT
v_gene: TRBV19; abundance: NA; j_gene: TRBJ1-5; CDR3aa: ASSYLTGLQPQH
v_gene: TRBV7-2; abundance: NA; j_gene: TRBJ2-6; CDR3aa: ASSLGPSGANVLT
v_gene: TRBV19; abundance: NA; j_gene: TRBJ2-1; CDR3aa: ASSFLARNEQF
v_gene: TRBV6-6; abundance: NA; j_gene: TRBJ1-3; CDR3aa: ASTLGGFGNTIY
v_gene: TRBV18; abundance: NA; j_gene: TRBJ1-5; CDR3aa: ASSPGQGGNQPQH
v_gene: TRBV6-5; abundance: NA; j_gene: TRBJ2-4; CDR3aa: ASSFSPGLGNIQY
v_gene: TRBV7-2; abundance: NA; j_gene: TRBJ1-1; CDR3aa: ASSRNRGLEAF
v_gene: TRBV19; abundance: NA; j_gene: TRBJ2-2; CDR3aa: ASSRSGRYGGELF
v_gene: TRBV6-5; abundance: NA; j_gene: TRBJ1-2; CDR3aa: ASSPGRDNGYT
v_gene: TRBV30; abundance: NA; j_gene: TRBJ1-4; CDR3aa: AWSDPGPRNEKLF
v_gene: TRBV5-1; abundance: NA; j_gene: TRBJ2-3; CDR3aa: ASSPGPEGDTQY
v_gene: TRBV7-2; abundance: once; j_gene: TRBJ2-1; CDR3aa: ASSFNPPPGKQF
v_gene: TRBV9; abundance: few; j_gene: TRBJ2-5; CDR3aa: ASSPRAGGLETQY
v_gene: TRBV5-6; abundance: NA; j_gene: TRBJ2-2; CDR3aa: ASSPDLLRTGELF